The clone carrying this T cell receptor (beta chain) came up many times. The antigen is unknown. This record belongs to a study of CD8 T cells in ankylosing spondylitis. Study-level results: Prior work had noted some motif variants in reactive arthritis blood and synovial fluid. Clones tied to disease were said to be significantly enriched in matched ankylosing spondylitis synovial fluid. Characteristic, it appeared, of ankylosing spondylitis blood was a TCR beta motif of seven or eight highly homologous variants.

In germline, CDR1 is SGHTA, CDR2 FQGTGA. This CDR3 has 14 amino acids. V was cut by 1 base and J by 4 bases, with 10 bases left in between. TCRdb passed the 5' RACE reads through MiXCR, listing each CDR3 protein once. The profile shows roughly 440,000 distinct CDR3 sequences, more than 15% of them singletons. This TCR came from a male donor with ankylosing spondylitis. V is TRBV7-3 and J is TRBJ2-5, with a weak D call TRBD1 (5 bases). The material sequenced was blood, either unsorted or a sorted T cell fraction (not recorded which). CDR3 nucleotides: TGTGCCAGCAGCTTAAGTGGCCAGGGAGAGACCCAGTACTTC. Amino acid sequence: CASSLSGQGETQYF.